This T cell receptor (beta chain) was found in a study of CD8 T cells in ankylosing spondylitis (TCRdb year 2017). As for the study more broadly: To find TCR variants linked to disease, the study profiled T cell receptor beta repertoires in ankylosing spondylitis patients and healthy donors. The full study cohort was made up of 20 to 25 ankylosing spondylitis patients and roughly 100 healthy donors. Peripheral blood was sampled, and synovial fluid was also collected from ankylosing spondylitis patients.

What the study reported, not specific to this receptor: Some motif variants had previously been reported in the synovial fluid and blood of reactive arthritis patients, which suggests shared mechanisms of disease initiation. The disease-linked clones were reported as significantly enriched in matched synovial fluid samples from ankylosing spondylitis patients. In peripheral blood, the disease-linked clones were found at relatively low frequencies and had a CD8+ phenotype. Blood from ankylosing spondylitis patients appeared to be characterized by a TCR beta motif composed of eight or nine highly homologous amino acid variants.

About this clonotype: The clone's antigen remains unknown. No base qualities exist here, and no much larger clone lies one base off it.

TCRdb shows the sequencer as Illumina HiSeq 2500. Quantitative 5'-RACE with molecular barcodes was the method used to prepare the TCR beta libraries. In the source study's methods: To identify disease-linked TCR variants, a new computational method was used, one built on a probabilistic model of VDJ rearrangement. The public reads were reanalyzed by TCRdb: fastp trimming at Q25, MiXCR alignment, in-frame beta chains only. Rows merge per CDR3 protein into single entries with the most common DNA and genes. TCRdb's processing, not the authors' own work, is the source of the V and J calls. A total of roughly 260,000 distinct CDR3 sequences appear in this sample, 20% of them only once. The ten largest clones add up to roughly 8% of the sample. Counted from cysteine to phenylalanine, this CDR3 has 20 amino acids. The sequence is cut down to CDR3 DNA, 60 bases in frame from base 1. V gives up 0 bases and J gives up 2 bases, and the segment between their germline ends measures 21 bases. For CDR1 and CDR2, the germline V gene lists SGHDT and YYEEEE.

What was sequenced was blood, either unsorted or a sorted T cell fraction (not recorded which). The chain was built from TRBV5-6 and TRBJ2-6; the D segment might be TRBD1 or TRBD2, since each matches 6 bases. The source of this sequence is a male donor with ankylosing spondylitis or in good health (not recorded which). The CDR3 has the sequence CASSLGRGLVILAGANVLTF. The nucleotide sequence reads TGTGCCAGCAGCTTGGGCCGGGGGCTTGTGATCCTAGCTGGGGCCAACGTCCTGACTTTC.